A selection of T cell receptor beta chains follows, all from one sample in a study of blood T cell repertoires in COVID-19. The assay was immunoSEQ multiplex PCR, and TCRdb's table has in-frame clones only and misses some. The sample carries about 330,000 clones, about 87% recorded once. Sequenced: peripheral blood. The receptors shown here come from a young man with COVID-19, enrolled during active disease. The CDR3 runs from the conserved cysteine through the conserved F or W. A D gene is named only where the DNA matches it firmly. Part of the rows lack a size; the others show once, few, many or a class for expanded clones.

D,length,J,size,V,DNA,CDR3
TRBD1,16,TRBJ1-2,.,TRBV18,TGTGCCAGCTCACCACCGTCCCGAGGGGGCGGCTATGGCTACACCTTC,CASSPPSRGGGYGYTF
TRBD1,18,TRBJ2-3,once,TRBV9,TGTGCCAGCAGCGGGGGACAGGGGGCCCTCCAAAGCACAGATACGCAGTATTTT,CASSGGQGALQSTDTQYF
TRBD1,14,TRBJ2-7,.,TRBV10-3,TGTGCCATCAGAGGACAGGTTTCCTCCTACGAGCAGTACTTC,CAIRGQVSSYEQYF
.,16,TRBJ2-7,.,TRBV2,TGTGCCAGCAGTGACTCCCCGCCGCAGTTCACCTACGAGCAGTACTTC,CASSDSPPQFTYEQYF
.,14,TRBJ1-5,.,TRBV19,TGTGCCAGTAGCGGAGGCGGGGGGAACCAGCCCCAGCATTTT,CASSGGGGNQPQHF
TRBD1,17,TRBJ1-2,.,TRBV19,TGTGCCAGTAGTGCCTTAGACAGGGGGCGACCCTTCTATGGCTACACCTTC,CASSALDRGRPFYGYTF
.,14,TRBJ1-3,.,TRBV5-1,TGCGCCAGCAGCTTAGGAGACTCTGGAAACACCATATATTTT,CASSLGDSGNTIYF
.,14,TRBJ2-1,.,TRBV7-7,TGTGCCAGCAGCCCAGACAGCTCCTACAATGAGCAGTTCTTC,CASSPDSSYNEQFF
.,13,TRBJ1-2,few,TRBV4-3,TGCGCCAGCAGCCAAGATCTGGGGCATAGCTACACCTTC,CASSQDLGHSYTF
.,15,TRBJ2-7,.,TRBV6-1,TGTGCCAGCAGTGAACCCGGCCGGGGCTCCTACGAGCAGTACTTC,CASSEPGRGSYEQYF
TRBD1,15,TRBJ2-1,few,TRBV5-6,TGTGCCAGCAGCAAGCGCAGGACAGGGGACAATGAGCAGTTCTTC,CASSKRRTGDNEQFF
.,13,TRBJ1-2,.,TRBV27,TGTGCCAGCAGTCCGGGGGGCGACTATGGCTACACCTTC,CASSPGGDYGYTF
TRBD1,16,TRBJ2-3,.,TRBV15,TGTGCCACCAGCAGAGACAGACAGGGCGGCACAGATACGCAGTATTTT,CATSRDRQGGTDTQYF
TRBD1,15,TRBJ1-1,.,TRBV18,TGTGCCAGCTCACCACAGGGGGCCATGAACACTGAAGCTTTCTTT,CASSPQGAMNTEAFF